This is a list of T cell receptor beta chains from one sample in a study of CD8 T cells in Susac syndrome. In TCRdb, the immunoSEQ multiplex PCR reads were re-called with MiXCR into one record per CDR3 protein. Among about 53,000 distinct CDR3 sequences, around 93% were seen once, and the ten largest hold less than 0.9%. The sequenced sample consisted of CD8+ T cells from PBMCs. All receptors derive from a human donor with Susac syndrome. Both conserved end residues are part of each CDR3. The D gene is left open where the match is weak. Not every row has a clone size; where given, it reads once, few, many or a size class.

clone_size	j_call	v_call	d_call	cdr3_length	cdr3_aa	cdr3_nt
-	TRBJ1-2	TRBV4-1	TRBD1	15	CASSQHGGQGRGYTF	TGCGCCAGCAGCCAACATGGGGGACAGGGGAGGGGCTACACCTTC
-	TRBJ1-1	TRBV30	-	15	CAWRSRDSWNTEAFF	TGTGCCTGGAGAAGTCGGGACTCATGGAACACTGAAGCTTTCTTT
-	TRBJ2-7	TRBV13	-	16	CASSPGGGLRFDEQYF	TGTGCCAGCAGCCCTGGGGGGGGGCTTCGCTTCGACGAGCAGTACTTC
-	TRBJ1-5	TRBV19	TRBD1	15	CASSWTGFADQPQHF	TGTGCCAGTAGTTGGACAGGGTTCGCGGATCAGCCCCAGCATTTT
-	TRBJ1-2	TRBV12-3/TRBV12-4	-	14	CASSAGAANYGYTF	TGTGCCAGCAGTGCCGGGGCAGCTAACTATGGCTACACCTTC
-	TRBJ2-7	TRBV27	-	15	CASSSIGSSTYEQYF	TGTGCCAGCAGTTCCATTGGGAGCTCCACCTACGAGCAGTACTTC
-	TRBJ1-2	TRBV9	-	13	CASGGVQHYGYTF	TGTGCCAGCGGGGGGGTACAGCATTATGGCTACACCTTC
-	TRBJ1-1	TRBV20-1	-	14	CSARFGQMNTEAFF	TGCAGTGCTAGGTTCGGACAGATGAACACTGAAGCTTTCTTT
-	TRBJ2-7	TRBV4-2	-	16	CASSQDPISSASEQYF	TGTGCCAGCAGCCAAGATCCGATCTCTTCCGCCTCCGAGCAGTACTTC
-	TRBJ1-5	TRBV28	-	14	CASRSLTGNQPQHF	TGTGCCAGCAGAAGCTTGACGGGCAATCAGCCCCAGCATTTT
-	TRBJ2-1	TRBV12-3/TRBV12-4	-	13	CASSPGMGGEQFF	TGTGCCAGCAGCCCTGGGATGGGGGGTGAGCAGTTCTTC
-	TRBJ2-3	TRBV7-9	-	13	CASSDGAAMTQYF	TGTGCCAGCAGCGACGGGGCCGCGATGACGCAGTATTTT
-	TRBJ1-2	TRBV15	TRBD1	15	CATSRDDRVSYGYTF	TGTGCCACCAGCAGGGACGACAGGGTTAGCTATGGCTACACCTTC
-	TRBJ1-6	TRBV20-1	-	15	CSARDPQRVDSPLHF	TGCAGTGCTAGAGACCCACAAAGGGTTGATTCACCCCTCCACTTT
-	TRBJ2-7	TRBV29-1	-	11	CSVAGSYEQYF	TGCAGCGTTGCCGGATCCTACGAGCAGTACTTC
-	TRBJ1-1	TRBV3-1	-	15	CASSPKMSRNTEAFF	TGTGCCAGCAGCCCTAAGATGTCCAGGAACACTGAAGCTTTCTTT
-	TRBJ1-2	TRBV29-1	-	12	CSDRQSYYGYTF	TGCAGCGACCGACAGAGCTACTATGGCTACACCTTC
-	TRBJ2-1	TRBV9	TRBD2	14	CASSDQTSGGEQFF	TGTGCCAGCAGCGACCAGACTAGCGGGGGGGAGCAGTTCTTC
once	TRBJ1-6	TRBV12-3/TRBV12-4	-	15	CASSLAESHNSPLHF	TGTGCCAGCAGTTTAGCGGAAAGTCATAATTCACCCCTCCACTTT
-	TRBJ1-1	TRBV3-1	-	15	CASSPHSGDLLEAFF	TGTGCCAGCAGCCCGCACAGTGGGGATTTACTTGAAGCTTTCTTT
-	TRBJ1-2	TRBV20-1	-	13	CSARDTDNYGYTF	TGCAGTGCTAGAGATACGGATAACTATGGCTACACCTTC
-	TRBJ1-2	TRBV28	-	17	CASSSNLPARDGYGYTF	TGTGCCAGCAGTTCCAACCTCCCGGCCCGGGACGGCTATGGCTACACCTTC
-	TRBJ2-7	TRBV30	TRBD1	15	CAWSGWDRGSYEQYF	TGTGCCTGGAGCGGATGGGACAGGGGGTCCTACGAGCAGTACTTC
-	TRBJ1-4	TRBV11-2	-	15	CASSTSPGYGEKLFF	TGTGCCAGCAGCACATCCCCGGGATATGGGGAAAAACTGTTTTTT
-	TRBJ2-2	TRBV27	TRBD1	18	CASSQQLTGDSFTGELFF	TGTGCCAGCAGCCAACAACTCACCGGGGACAGTTTTACCGGGGAGCTGTTTTTT
-	TRBJ1-4	TRBV30	-	13	CAWTVGNDEKLFF	TGTGCCTGGACAGTAGGTAACGATGAAAAACTGTTTTTT
-	TRBJ1-1	TRBV9	-	12	CASSVGVSEAFF	TGTGCCAGCAGCGTAGGGGTCTCTGAAGCTTTCTTT
-	TRBJ1-5	TRBV4-3	-	15	CASSQDSPSNQPQHF	TGCGCCAGCAGCCAAGACAGCCCGAGCAATCAGCCCCAGCATTTT
-	TRBJ1-1	TRBV20-1	TRBD1	15	CSARGRTGANTEAFF	TGCAGTGCTAGAGGCAGGACAGGGGCGAACACTGAAGCTTTCTTT
-	TRBJ1-2	TRBV9	TRBD1	15	CASSADTWTGEGYTF	TGTGCCAGCAGCGCCGATACCTGGACAGGGGAGGGCTACACCTTC
-	TRBJ1-6	TRBV12-3/TRBV12-4	-	11	CASSSGLPLHF	TGTGCCAGCAGTTCAGGGTTACCCCTCCACTTT
-	TRBJ1-5	TRBV4-1	-	15	CASSQAQGWNQPQHF	TGCGCCAGCAGCCAAGCACAGGGTTGGAATCAGCCCCAGCATTTT
-	TRBJ2-5	TRBV6-6	TRBD2	16	CASSYSSSGGQETQYF	TGTGCCAGCAGTTACTCGAGTTCGGGGGGCCAAGAGACCCAGTACTTC
-	TRBJ2-7	TRBV20-1	TRBD2	14	CSGNRGLNSYEQYF	TGCAGTGGAAACCGGGGACTAAACTCCTACGAGCAGTACTTC
once	TRBJ2-5	TRBV9	-	13	CASSVGAEGTQYF	TGTGCCAGCAGCGTAGGTGCAGAAGGGACCCAGTACTTC
-	TRBJ2-7	TRBV7-9	-	12	CASSPTHYEQYF	TGTGCCAGCAGCCCCACCCACTACGAGCAGTACTTC
once	TRBJ2-3	TRBV11-2	-	15	CASSRIVGGTDTQYF	TGTGCCAGCAGCAGAATAGTGGGGGGCACAGATACGCAGTATTTT
-	TRBJ2-1	TRBV20-1	TRBD2	14	CSARGGPGSNEQFF	TGCAGTGCACGGGGGGGCCCTGGTTCCAATGAGCAGTTCTTC
once	TRBJ2-2	TRBV7-2	TRBD2	17	CASSSRLAGGVTGELFF	TGTGCCAGCAGCTCCCGACTAGCGGGGGGTGTCACCGGGGAGCTGTTTTTT
-	TRBJ2-7	TRBV7-9	-	15	CASSPRQSLINEQYF	TGTGCCAGCAGCCCCCGGCAGTCATTAATTAACGAGCAGTACTTC
-	TRBJ2-5	TRBV7-9	TRBD2	16	CASHLAGTSYQETQYF	TGTGCCAGCCACCTAGCGGGCACTTCGTACCAAGAGACCCAGTACTTC
-	TRBJ2-7	TRBV28	TRBD2	18	CASSHYPLTSVGSYEQYF	TGTGCCAGCAGTCACTACCCTCTAACTAGCGTGGGTTCCTACGAGCAGTACTTC
-	TRBJ2-2	TRBV5-5	TRBD1	15	CASSGQGWGAGELFF	TGTGCCAGCAGCGGACAGGGGTGGGGAGCCGGGGAGCTGTTTTTT
-	TRBJ2-1	TRBV29-1	-	13	CSVAWGSYNEQFF	TGCAGCGTAGCGTGGGGCTCCTACAATGAGCAGTTCTTC
-	TRBJ1-2	TRBV9	-	13	CASSVVDNYGYTF	TGTGCCAGCAGCGTAGTTGATAACTATGGCTACACCTTC
-	TRBJ2-5	TRBV28	-	14	CASSFWSEQETQYF	TGTGCCAGCAGTTTCTGGTCCGAGCAAGAGACCCAGTACTTC
-	TRBJ2-1	TRBV19	-	15	CASSWTFPSYNEQFF	TGTGCCAGTAGCTGGACTTTCCCATCCTACAATGAGCAGTTCTTC
-	TRBJ2-3	TRBV9	-	14	CASSPTWSTDTQYF	TGTGCCAGCAGCCCTACCTGGAGCACAGATACGCAGTATTTT
-	TRBJ1-2	TRBV7-6	-	15	CASSASLRGEYGYTF	TGTGCCAGCAGCGCCTCGTTACGGGGAGAGTATGGCTACACCTTC
-	TRBJ2-1	TRBV3-1	-	14	CASSQEPGSNEQFF	TGTGCCAGCAGCCAAGAGCCCGGGTCGAATGAGCAGTTCTTC
once	TRBJ2-1	TRBV20-1	TRBD2	20	CSARDDRGLAGHLSYNEQFF	TGCAGTGCTAGAGACGATCGTGGACTAGCGGGGCATCTCTCCTACAATGAGCAGTTCTTC
-	TRBJ2-5	TRBV6-6	-	13	CASSYLGRETQYF	TGTGCCAGCAGTTATTTGGGTCGAGAGACCCAGTACTTC
-	TRBJ2-1	TRBV10-3	-	17	CAISESISRVGYNEQFF	TGTGCCATCAGTGAGTCGATCTCCAGGGTCGGCTACAATGAGCAGTTCTTC
-	TRBJ1-2	TRBV7-9	TRBD1	13	CASTYGTGEGYTF	TGTGCCAGCACCTACGGGACAGGGGAAGGCTACACCTTC
-	TRBJ2-1	TRBV5-1	TRBD2	17	CASSVRFERGGYNEQFF	TGCGCCAGCAGCGTGCGCTTCGAGCGGGGGGGGTACAATGAGCAGTTCTTC
once	TRBJ2-1	TRBV20-1	-	12	CSARFNYNEQFF	TGCAGTGCTCGGTTCAACTACAATGAGCAGTTCTTC
-	TRBJ1-1	TRBV12-3/TRBV12-4	TRBD1	15	CASSLVDRGKPEAFF	TGTGCCAGCAGTTTAGTGGACAGGGGTAAACCTGAAGCTTTCTTT
-	TRBJ2-7	TRBV29-1	-	15	CSVEDGVAGSYEQYF	TGCAGCGTTGAAGATGGGGTAGCAGGCTCCTACGAGCAGTACTTC
-	TRBJ2-2	TRBV7-3	TRBD2	14	CASSFGGGSGELFF	TGTGCCAGCAGCTTCGGGGGGGGATCCGGGGAGCTGTTTTTT
-	TRBJ2-2	TRBV7-3	-	13	CASSLMSTGELFF	TGTGCCAGCAGCTTAATGTCGACCGGGGAGCTGTTTTTT